This TCR beta chain was sequenced during a study of graft-versus-host responses after intestinal transplantation. To note about this clone: Its cognate antigen is unknown.

The repertoire was sequenced with immunoSEQ multiplex PCR; TCRdb's copy has only in-frame clones and lacks some. In the table there are fewer than 95,000 clones, over 80% of which are singletons. This clonotype was obtained from a human donor who received an intestinal transplant. The sequencing here drew on unstimulated CD8+ T cells sorted from spleen or lymph node cells, taken before intestinal transplant.

The CDR3: CASSQGRSWNEQFF. CDR3 sequence (DNA): TGCGCCAGCAGCCAAGGACGGAGTTGGAATGAGCAGTTCTTC. The chain employs TRBV4-1 and TRBJ2-1; D not certain. This CDR3 comprises 14 residues. Germline values: CDR1 MGHRA, CDR2 YSYEKL. Trimming took 1 base from V and 7 from J, leaving 11 bases between them.